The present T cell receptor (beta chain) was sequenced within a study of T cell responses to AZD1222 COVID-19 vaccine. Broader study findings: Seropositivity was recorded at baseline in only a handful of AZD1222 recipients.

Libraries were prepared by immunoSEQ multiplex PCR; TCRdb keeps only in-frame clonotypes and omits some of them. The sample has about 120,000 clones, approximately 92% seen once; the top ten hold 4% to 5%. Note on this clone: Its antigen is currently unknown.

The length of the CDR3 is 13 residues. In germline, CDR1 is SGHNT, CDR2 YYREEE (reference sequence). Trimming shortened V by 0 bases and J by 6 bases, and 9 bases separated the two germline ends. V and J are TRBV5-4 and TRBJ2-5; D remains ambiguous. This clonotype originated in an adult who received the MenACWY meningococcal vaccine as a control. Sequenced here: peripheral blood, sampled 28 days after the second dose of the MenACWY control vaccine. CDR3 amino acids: CASSLVSLKTQYF. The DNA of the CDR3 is TGTGCCAGCAGCTTGGTTAGCTTGAAGACCCAGTACTTC.